Each of the 21 T cell receptor beta chains below was sequenced from the same sample in a study of blood T cell repertoires in COVID-19. Clones were read by immunoSEQ multiplex PCR, and TCRdb kept only the in-frame ones, dropping some. The profile shows over 200,000 clones, 85% to 90% of them singletons. The source material was peripheral blood. These TCRs come from a man aged 50 to 60 with COVID-19, enrolled during active disease.

The rearrangement uses TRBV28 and TRBJ1-2; weak D call: TRBD1 (6 bases). The CDR3 totals 15 residues. The V gene lost 2 bases and the J gene lost 5 bases, with 15 bases spanning the gap. Germline-derived CDR1 and CDR2 are MDHEN and SYDVKM. CDR3 in amino acids: CASSLPTQGSYGYTF. The CDR3 nucleotides read TGTGCCAGCAGTTTACCCACACAGGGTTCGTATGGCTACACCTTC.

This chain uses TRBV5-4 with TRBJ2-7; 11 nucleotides agree with TRBD2. The CDR3 extends over 15 amino acids. The junction had 6 bases not matched to a gene; V was cut back by 4 bases and J by 3 bases. The germline V gene has CDR1 SGHNT and CDR2 YYREEE (reference sequence). The CDR3 DNA sequence: TGTGCCAGCAGCCTTGGGACTAGCGGAATCTACGAGCAGTACTTC. Translation gives CASSLGTSGIYEQYF. Using reference TRBV5-4 and TRBJ2-7 for the parts outside the CDR3, the full variable domain is ETGVTQSPTHLIKTRGQQVTLRCSSQSGHNTVSWYQQALGQGPQFIFQYYREEENGRGNFPPRFSGLQFPNYSSELNVNALELDDSALYLCASSLGTSGIYEQYFGPGTRLTVT.

The gene calls are TRBV5-1 and TRBJ2-7; 7 bases map to TRBD1. The V gene's germline CDR1 is SGHRS and CDR2 YFSETQ. With 4 bases clipped from V and 3 bases from J, the junction kept 10 bases outside the gene matches. The CDR3 is 15 residues long. The CDR3 here is CASSPGDRVNYEQYF. CDR3 in DNA: TGCGCCAGCAGCCCCGGGGACAGAGTAAACTACGAGCAGTACTTC.

This chain uses TRBV5-4 with TRBJ2-5, with 14 bases aligning to TRBD2. Germline lookup yields CDR1 SGHNT and CDR2 YYREEE (reference sequence). The CDR3 spans 15 residues. V lost 4 bases to trimming and J lost 4 bases; unmatched junction nucleotides: 3. The CDR3: CASSQGLAGVETQYF. The CDR3 DNA reads as TGTGCCAGCAGCCAGGGACTAGCGGGAGTAGAGACCCAGTACTTC.

Only one count was recorded for this clone. The chain is built from TRBV1 and TRBJ1-5. TRBV1 has pseudogene status. This CDR3 spans 12 amino acids. The DNA of the CDR3 is TGCACCAGCAGCCAGGCGGATCAGCCCCAGCATTTT. Its translation is CTSSQADQPQHF.

The V call is TRBV7-8, the J call TRBJ2-1, with TRBD2 identical over 11 bases. The CDR3 spans 16 residues. Per germline, CDR1 SGHVS and CDR2 FQNEAQ. With 4 bases clipped from V and 4 bases from J, the junction kept 6 bases outside the gene matches. The CDR3 DNA is TGTGCCAGCAGCTCTGAGCTAGCGGGAGGTTACAATGAGCAGTTCTTC. As protein: CASSSELAGGYNEQFF.

This clone was seen only once. The chain is built from TRBV10-3 and TRBJ1-1; perhaps TRBD1 as D (5 bases). This CDR3 comprises 15 residues. With 0 bases removed from V and 4 bases from J, the gap between germline ends came to 12 bases. Germline CDR1 is ENHRY and CDR2 is SYGVKD. DNA for the CDR3: TGTGCCATCAGTGAGTCAGCGGGGGGAGGCACTGAAGCTTTCTTT. The encoded protein is CAISESAGGGTEAFF.

This chain uses TRBV6-5 with TRBJ1-1; 10 nucleotides align to TRBD1. This CDR3 has 13 residues. V lost 5 bases to trimming and J lost 7 bases; unmatched junction nucleotides: 4. The germline CDR1 and CDR2 sequences are MNHEY and SVGAGI. Here the CDR3 reads CASSPGQGGEAFF. CDR3 DNA sequence: TGTGCCAGCAGTCCAGGACAGGGGGGTGAAGCTTTCTTT.

This chain connects TRBV4-1 to TRBJ2-3; D remains ambiguous. The CDR3 loop spans 13 amino acids. Trimming left V 1 base short and J 11 bases short, with 13 bases between. Germline values: CDR1 MGHRA, CDR2 YSYEKL. This CDR3 reads CASSQALEAKQYF. In DNA, the CDR3 is TGCGCCAGCAGCCAAGCCCTAGAGGCAAAGCAGTATTTT.

A single count supports this clone. V and J are TRBV6-2 or TRBV6-3 and TRBJ2-5; no clear D. This CDR3 has 18 amino acids. Trimming stripped 0 bases from V and 1 base from J, with 18 bases between. Germline V gene sequence: CDR1 MNHEY, CDR2 SVGEGT. The CDR3 DNA is TGTGCCAGCAGTTACTCGATTTGGCCGGGTTCTTCCCAAGAGACCCAGTACTTC. The encoded protein is CASSYSIWPGSSQETQYF.

V usage is TRBV11-1 and J usage is TRBJ2-7, with D possibly being TRBD2 (6 bases). Germline V gene lookup returns CDR1 SGHAT and CDR2 FQDESV (reference sequence). The CDR3 covers 14 residues. V was shortened by 5 bases and J by 2 bases, with 13 bases between the two germline ends. CDR3 loop: CASSRFGSTYEQYF. The CDR3 coding sequence is TGTGCCAGCAGCCGCTTCGGGAGCACCTACGAGCAGTACTTC. Based on the CDR3 plus reference TRBV11-1 and TRBJ2-7, the full variable domain is EAEVAQSPRYKITEKSQAVAFWCDPISGHATLYWYRQILGQGPELLVQFQDESVVDDSQLPKDRFSAERLKGVDSTLKIQPAELGDSAMYLCASSRFGSTYEQYFGPGTRLTVT.

This clone appeared a single time. This sequence joins TRBV5-5 and TRBJ2-7, with TRBD2 matching 7 bases. The CDR3 is made up of 15 amino acids. Germline trimming cut 4 bases from V and 2 bases from J; bases unmatched to any gene: 9. Germline V gene sequence: CDR1 SGHKS, CDR2 YYEKEE (reference sequence). CDR3 region: CASSAPGAGAYEQYF. The CDR3 DNA reads as TGTGCCAGCAGCGCGCCCGGGGCGGGGGCCTACGAGCAGTACTTC.

The chain joins TRBV3-1 (or the pseudogene TRBV3-2) to TRBJ2-2; D unresolved. Germline V gene lookup returns CDR1 LGHDT and CDR2 YNNKEL (reference sequence). CDR3 length: 12 amino acids. V lost 5 bases to trimming and J lost 5 bases, with 6 bases between them. In DNA, the CDR3 is TGTGCCAGCAGCTACCAGACCGGGGAGCTGTTTTTT. The encoded protein is CASSYQTGELFF.

This chain connects TRBV5-6 to TRBJ1-2; D remains ambiguous. The germline CDR1 and CDR2 sequences are SGHDT and YYEEEE. V was shortened by 2 bases and J by 7 bases, with 9 bases between the two germline ends. The CDR3 is made up of 12 amino acids. The CDR3 bases are TGTGCCAGCAGCTTTTTGGGGAGTGGCTACACCTTC. It is translated as CASSFLGSGYTF.

The gene calls are TRBV10-3 and TRBJ1-2, with unresolved D. There are 14 residues in the CDR3. V lost 6 bases, J lost 6 bases, and 17 bases lay in between. The germline gives CDR1 ENHRY, CDR2 SYGVKD. This chain's CDR3 is CAISPGLGEDGYTF. The CDR3 bases are TGTGCCATCAGCCCTGGTCTGGGAGAGGATGGCTACACCTTC.

This clone was seen only once. The V gene is TRBV27, the J gene TRBJ2-3; 7 bases agree with TRBD2. The CDR3 contains 16 residues. The germline CDR1 and CDR2 sequences are MNHEY and SMNVEV (reference sequence). V lost 5 bases to trimming and J lost 1 base; unmatched junction nucleotides: 9. The CDR3 nucleotides read TGTGCCAGCAGTCCGTGGCTGGGGGGGGGCACAGATACGCAGTATTTT. Translation gives CASSPWLGGGTDTQYF.

This clone was observed a single time. The chain is built from TRBV19 and TRBJ1-4; no clear D gene. Trimming took 3 bases from V and 2 from J, leaving 7 bases between them. The CDR3 runs 14 residues. Germline CDR1 LNHDA, CDR2 SQIVND (reference sequence). The CDR3 here is CASSMFGTNEKLFF. CDR3 nucleotides: TGTGCCAGTAGTATGTTCGGGACTAATGAAAAACTGTTTTTT.

The chain couples TRBV9 to TRBJ1-4; the match to TRBD1 covers 9 bases. The J segment lost 1 base and the V segment lost 3 bases, leaving 1 base of the junction unmatched. The germline V gene encodes CDR1 SGDLS and CDR2 YYNGEE. The CDR3 runs to 15 residues. The CDR3 DNA is TGTGCCAGCAGCGAGGGACAGGGAACTAATGAAAAACTGTTTTTT. Translating it yields CASSEGQGTNEKLFF. The full variable domain, its missing parts supplied by reference TRBV9 and TRBJ1-4, is DSGVTQTPKHLITATGQRVTLRCSPRSGDLSVYWYQQSLDQGLQFLIQYYNGEERAKGNILERFSAQQFPDLHSELNLSSLELGDSALYFCASSEGQGTNEKLFFGSGTQLSVL.

This clone was seen a few times. The gene calls are TRBV6-4 and TRBJ2-3, with a possible D match to TRBD2 (8 bases). With 6 bases removed from V and 1 base from J, the gap between germline ends came to 23 bases. CDR1 and CDR2 from the germline V gene are MRHNA and SNTAGT. The CDR3 has 18 amino acids. The CDR3 sequence: CASRVGAGGQLGTDTQYF. The CDR3 bases are TGTGCCAGCAGAGTGGGCGCGGGGGGACAGTTGGGCACAGATACGCAGTATTTT.

This clone has a handful of counts. The chain couples TRBV2 to TRBJ1-1, with D hard to call. The CDR3 is made up of 11 amino acids. CDR1 and CDR2 from the germline V gene are SNHLY and FYNNEI. V lost 7 bases to trimming and J lost 6 bases, with 9 bases between them. This CDR3 is CASKEVSEAFF. CDR3 coding DNA: TGTGCCAGCAAGGAGGTATCTGAAGCTTTCTTT.

The rearrangement links TRBV2 to TRBJ1-2; D is possibly TRBD1 (5 bases). The CDR3 runs to 13 residues. CDR1 and CDR2 (germline): SNHLY, FYNNEI. Trimming shortened V by 1 base and J by 8 bases, and 11 bases separated the two germline ends. The CDR3, as DNA: TGTGCCAGCAGTGAAGATGGGGCTGGGGGCTACACCTTC. As protein: CASSEDGAGGYTF.